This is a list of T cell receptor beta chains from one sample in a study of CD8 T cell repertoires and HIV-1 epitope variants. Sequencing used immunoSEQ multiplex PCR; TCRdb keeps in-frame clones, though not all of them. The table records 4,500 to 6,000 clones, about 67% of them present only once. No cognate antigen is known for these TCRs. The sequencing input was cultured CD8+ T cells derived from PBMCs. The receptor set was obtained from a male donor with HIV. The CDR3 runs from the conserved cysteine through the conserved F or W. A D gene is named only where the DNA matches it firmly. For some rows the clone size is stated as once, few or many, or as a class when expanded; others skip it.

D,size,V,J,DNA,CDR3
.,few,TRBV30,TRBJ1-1,TGTGCCTGGAGTCACACTGAAGCTTTCTTT,CAWSHTEAFF
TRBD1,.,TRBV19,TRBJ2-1,TGTGCCAGTAGCCCCGGGACAGGGGGTTACAATGAGCAGTTCTTC,CASSPGTGGYNEQFF
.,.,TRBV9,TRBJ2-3,TGTGCCAGCAGCGTAGCCAGCCTGGAAACAGATACGCAGTATTTT,CASSVASLETDTQYF
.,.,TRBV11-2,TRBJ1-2,TGTGCCAGCAGCTCCCTGGGACCTAGATCTTCCTATGGCTACACCTTC,CASSSLGPRSSYGYTF
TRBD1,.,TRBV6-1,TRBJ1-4,TGTGCCAGCAGTGCTAGGGGACAGGGGAATGAAAAACTGTTTTTT,CASSARGQGNEKLFF
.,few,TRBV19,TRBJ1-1,TGTGCCAGTAGTATAGACGGAGGTGAAGCTTTCTTT,CASSIDGGEAFF
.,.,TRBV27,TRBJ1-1,TGTGCCAGCATCCGAGGGGGGGGCACTGAAGCTTTCTTT,CASIRGGGTEAFF
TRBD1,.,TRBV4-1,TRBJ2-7,TGCGCCAGCAGCCAGGGGACAGGTTCCCCCTACGAGCAGTACTTC,CASSQGTGSPYEQYF
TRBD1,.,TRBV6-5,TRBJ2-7,TGTGCCAGCTGGGACAGGGAGACCTACGAGCAGTACTTC,CASWDRETYEQYF
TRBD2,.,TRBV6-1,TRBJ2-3,TGTGCCAGCAGTCAAGGACTAGCGGGGGCCGTTACAGATACGCAGTATTTT,CASSQGLAGAVTDTQYF
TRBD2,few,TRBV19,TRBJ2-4,TGTGCCAGTAACGATCGGAGGTGGGGGGGACTAGCGGAAAACATTCAGTACTTC,CASNDRRWGGLAENIQYF
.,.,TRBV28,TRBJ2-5,TGTGCCAGCAGTTTATACCAGGGGCTGGGGGAGACCCAGTACTTC,CASSLYQGLGETQYF
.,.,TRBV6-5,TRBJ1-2,TGTGCCAGCAGTTATTCGTTCGGGGAGGTGCATAATGGCTACACCTTC,CASSYSFGEVHNGYTF
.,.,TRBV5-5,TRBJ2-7,TGTGCCAGCAGCTTCGAAGAGCGCCCAGGCGACGAGCAGTACTTC,CASSFEERPGDEQYF
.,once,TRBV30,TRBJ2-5,TGTGCCTGGAGTGTAATGGAAGAGACCCAGTACTTC,CAWSVMEETQYF
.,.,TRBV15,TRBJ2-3,TGTGCCACCAGCAGAGATCGGGCGGGGCCAGATACGCAGTATTTT,CATSRDRAGPDTQYF
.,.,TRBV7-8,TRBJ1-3,TGTGCCAGCAGCTTAGAGGGTACGGGAAACACCATATATTTT,CASSLEGTGNTIYF
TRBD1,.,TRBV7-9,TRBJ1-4,TGTGCCAGCCCCGGGACAGGGAATGAAAAACTGTTTTTT,CASPGTGNEKLFF
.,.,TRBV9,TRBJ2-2,TGTGCCAGCAGCGTAGGGCTAGATGGCACCGGGGAGCTGTTTTTT,CASSVGLDGTGELFF
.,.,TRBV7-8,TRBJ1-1,TGTGCCAGCAGCACGGTAGCAGGGTCCCCTGAAGCTTTCTTT,CASSTVAGSPEAFF
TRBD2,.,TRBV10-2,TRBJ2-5,TGCGCCAGCAGTGAGTGGAGCGGGGGGGACCAAGAGACCCAGTACTTC,CASSEWSGGDQETQYF
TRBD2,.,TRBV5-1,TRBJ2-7,TGCGCCAGCAGCTTGGAAGCGGGAGGACTCTACGAGCAGTACTTC,CASSLEAGGLYEQYF